This T cell receptor beta chain was retrieved from a study of blood T cell repertoires in COVID-19. The CDR3 loop spans 13 amino acids. V lost 6 bases to trimming and J lost 2 bases, with 11 bases between them. Sequenced by immunoSEQ multiplex PCR; TCRdb stores in-frame clones only, minus some. The sample has approximately 300,000 clones; 92% are singletons. The J gene is TRBJ2-7, the V gene TRBV12-3 or TRBV12-4, with D perhaps TRBD2 (6 bases). The receptor's source is a woman in her 30s who had recovered from COVID-19. The sample consisted of PBMCs or T cells enriched from blood (not recorded which). The DNA for the CDR3 is TGTGCCAGCAGAGGGACTGCGACCTACGAGCAGTACTTC. It translates to CASRGTATYEQYF.